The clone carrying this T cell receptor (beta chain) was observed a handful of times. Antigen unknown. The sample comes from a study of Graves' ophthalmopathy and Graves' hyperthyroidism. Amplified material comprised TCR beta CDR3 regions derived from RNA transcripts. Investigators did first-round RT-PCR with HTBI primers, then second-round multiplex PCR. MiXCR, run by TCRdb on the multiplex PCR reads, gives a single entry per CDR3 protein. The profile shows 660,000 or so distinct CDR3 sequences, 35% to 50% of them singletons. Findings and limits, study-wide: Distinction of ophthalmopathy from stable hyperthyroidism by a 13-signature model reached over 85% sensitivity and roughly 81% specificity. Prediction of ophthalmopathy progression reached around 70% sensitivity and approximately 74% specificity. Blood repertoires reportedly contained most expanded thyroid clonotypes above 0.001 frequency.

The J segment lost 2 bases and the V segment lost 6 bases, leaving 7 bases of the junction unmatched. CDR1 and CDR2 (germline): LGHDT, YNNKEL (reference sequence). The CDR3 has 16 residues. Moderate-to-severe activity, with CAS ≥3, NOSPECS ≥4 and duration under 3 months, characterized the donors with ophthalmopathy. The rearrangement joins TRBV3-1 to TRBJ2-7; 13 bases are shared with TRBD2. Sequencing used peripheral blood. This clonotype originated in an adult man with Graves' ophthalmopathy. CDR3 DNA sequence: TGTGCCAGCAGACCTACCGGGACTAGCGGGACCTACGAGCAGTACTTC. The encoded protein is CASRPTGTSGTYEQYF.